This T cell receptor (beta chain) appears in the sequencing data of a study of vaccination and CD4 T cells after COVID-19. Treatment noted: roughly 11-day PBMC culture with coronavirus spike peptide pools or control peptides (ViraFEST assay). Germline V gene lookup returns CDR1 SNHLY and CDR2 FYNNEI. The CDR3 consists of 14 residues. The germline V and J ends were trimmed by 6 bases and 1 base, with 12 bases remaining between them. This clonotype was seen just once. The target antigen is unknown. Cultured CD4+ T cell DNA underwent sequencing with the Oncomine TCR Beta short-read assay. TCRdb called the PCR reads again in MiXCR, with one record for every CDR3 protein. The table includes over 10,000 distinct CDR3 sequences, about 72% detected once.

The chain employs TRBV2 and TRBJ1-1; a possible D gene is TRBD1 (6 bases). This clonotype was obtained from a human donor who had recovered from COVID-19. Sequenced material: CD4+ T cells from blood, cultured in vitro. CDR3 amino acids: CASSIGQRNTEAFF. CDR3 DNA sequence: TGTGCCAGCAGCATTGGACAGAGGAACACTGAAGCTTTCTTT.